A single sample gave rise to the 17 T cell receptor beta chains below, sequenced in a study of blood T cell repertoires in COVID-19. Profiled with immunoSEQ multiplex PCR; TCRdb holds only in-frame clones, not every one. Among around 100,000 clones listed, more than 85% were seen once. The source material was peripheral blood. The receptor source for this set is a man in his sixties with acute or convalescent COVID-19.

In its sample, this clone was seen a few times. The chain employs TRBV6-4 and TRBJ2-2; 8 bases map to TRBD1. Germline V gene sequence: CDR1 MRHNA, CDR2 SNTAGT. J was trimmed by 3 bases and V by 3 bases; bases with no gene match: 0. CDR3 size: 14 residues. The CDR3, as DNA: TGTGCCAGCAGTGAGACAGGGGACACCGGGGAGCTGTTTTTT. Amino acids: CASSETGDTGELFF.

To note about this clone: This sample also contains other DNA sequences that code for the same CDR3. The CDR3: CASSLVADNYGYTF. The CDR3 DNA sequence: TGCGCCAGCAGCTTGGTGGCAGATAACTATGGCTACACCTTC. V and J are TRBV5-1 and TRBJ1-2; D not certain. V dropped 0 bases and J dropped 1 base, with 7 bases sitting between them. CDR3 length: 14 amino acids. Germline V gene data show CDR1 as SGHRS and CDR2 as YFSETQ.

This clone was seen just once. The chain combines TRBV15 with TRBJ1-2, with a possible D match to TRBD1 (5 bases). Germline assignment: CDR1 LNHNV and CDR2 YYDKDF (reference sequence). Deletions cut 0 bases from V and 1 base from J, with 9 bases between. The length of the CDR3 is 15 residues. CDR3 residues: CATSRDLRGNYGYTF. CDR3 in DNA: TGTGCCACCAGCAGAGATCTAAGGGGTAACTATGGCTACACCTTC.

The V gene is TRBV6-5, the J gene TRBJ1-2; D possibly corresponds to TRBD1 (6 bases). CDR3 length equals 14 residues. V was clipped by 7 bases and J by 8 bases, with 20 bases between them. The germline gives CDR1 MNHEY, CDR2 SVGAGI. The chain's CDR3 is CASNPGTFLGGYTF. The CDR3 region has the DNA TGTGCCAGCAACCCCGGGACATTCCTAGGCGGCTACACCTTC.

This clone was detected only once. The chain couples TRBV18 to TRBJ1-2; D is perhaps TRBD1 (6 bases). Looked up from germline, CDR1 is KGHSH and CDR2 is LQKENI. The CDR3 loop spans 15 amino acids. V dropped 2 bases and J dropped 5 bases, with 15 bases sitting between them. CDR3 coding DNA: TGTGCCAGCTCACCATTGGAACAGGGTCGATATGGCTACACCTTC. It codes for CASSPLEQGRYGYTF.

CDR3 in amino acids: CATMRGTGQYNEQFF. The CDR3 DNA reads TGTGCCACCATGCGCGGGACAGGCCAATACAATGAGCAGTTCTTC. This sequence joins TRBV24-1 and TRBJ2-1; 8 bases agree with TRBD1. The J segment lost 4 bases and the V segment lost 8 bases, leaving 9 bases of the junction unmatched. The CDR3 consists of 15 residues. The germline gives CDR1 KGHDR, CDR2 SFDVKD.

The chain's CDR3 is CASSRRENTEAFF. CDR3 in DNA: TGTGCCAGCAGCCGGCGGGAGAACACTGAAGCTTTCTTT. The V and J genes are TRBV3-1 (or the pseudogene TRBV3-2) and TRBJ1-1, with D unresolved. V was shortened by 4 bases and J by 1 base, with 7 bases between the two germline ends. The CDR3 runs 13 residues. Germline values: CDR1 LGHDT, CDR2 YNNKEL (reference sequence).

The rearrangement joins TRBV4-1 to TRBJ2-1; 8 bases line up with TRBD2. Per the germline V gene, CDR1 is MGHRA and CDR2 is YSYEKL. J was trimmed by 12 bases and V by 2 bases; bases with no gene match: 12. This CDR3 has 15 amino acids. CDR3 region: CASSQPGLGGDRQFF. CDR3 coding DNA: TGCGCCAGCAGCCAACCGGGACTAGGGGGGGATAGGCAGTTCTTC.

This clone showed up just a few times. V gene TRBV30 combines with J gene TRBJ2-7; D call uncertain. Between the trimmed V and J ends, which lost 0 bases and 0 bases, there was a span of 15 bases. Germline-derived CDR1 and CDR2 are GTSNPN and SVGIG (reference sequence). The CDR3 runs 16 residues. The CDR3 coding sequence is TGTGCCTGGAGTGTTCCCGGTGTATCCCTCTCCTACGAGCAGTACTTC. Its translation: CAWSVPGVSLSYEQYF.

The CDR3 DNA is TGTGCCAGCTCACGAGACAGAGAGACCCAGTACTTC. It is translated as CASSRDRETQYF. The J gene is TRBJ2-5, the V gene TRBV18; D possibly corresponds to TRBD1 (5 bases). Germline V gene lookup returns CDR1 KGHSH and CDR2 LQKENI. The CDR3 consists of 12 residues. Trimming removed 4 bases at V and 4 bases at J, with 7 bases between.

The chain links TRBV6-5 to TRBJ1-5, with TRBD1 matching 8 bases. Trimming cost V 6 bases and J 8 bases; bases outside gene matches: 6. CDR1 is MNHEY and CDR2 is SVGAGI in the germline V gene. CDR3 length: 13 residues. The CDR3 region is CASSGDRGEPQHF. The DNA of the CDR3 is TGTGCCAGCAGCGGTGACAGGGGTGAGCCCCAGCATTTT.

The chain has TRBV27 and TRBJ1-2; D perhaps matches TRBD1 (5 bases). Germline V gives CDR1 MNHEY, CDR2 SMNVEV (reference sequence). The V gene lost 2 bases and the J gene lost 0 bases, with 10 bases spanning the gap. CDR3 size: 15 residues. The chain's CDR3 is CASSLGRGANYGYTF. The DNA for the CDR3 is TGTGCCAGCAGTTTAGGGAGGGGAGCTAACTATGGCTACACCTTC.

The chain joins TRBV10-3 to TRBJ2-5, with 8 bases that match TRBD1. Germline CDR1 and CDR2: ENHRY and SYGVKD. V trimming: 0 bases; J trimming: 2 bases; junction bases outside the gene matches: 2. The CDR3 extends over 15 amino acids. CDR3 in amino acids: CAISESRDRQETQYF. The CDR3 DNA reads as TGTGCCATCAGTGAGTCGAGGGACAGGCAAGAGACCCAGTACTTC.

The chain links TRBV19 to TRBJ1-6; D remains unclear. The CDR3 consists of 15 residues. Trimming shortened V by 7 bases and J by 8 bases, and 18 bases separated the two germline ends. Germline CDR1 is LNHDA and CDR2 is SQIVND (reference sequence). In DNA, the CDR3 is TGTGCCAGTACCTCCACGTGGAGGACCGATTCACCCCTCCACTTT. Protein sequence: CASTSTWRTDSPLHF.

The chain has TRBV11-3 and TRBJ2-5; a weak D match, TRBD2 (6 bases). The CDR3 length is 13 residues. Trimming removed 1 base from V and 4 bases from J, with 7 bases in between. CDR1 and CDR2 (germline): SGHNT, YENEEA. The CDR3: CASSLVGGETQYF. In DNA, the CDR3 is TGTGCCAGCAGCTTAGTGGGAGGAGAGACCCAGTACTTC.

This chain joins TRBV5-4 and TRBJ2-7, with 10 positions matching TRBD2. There are 16 residues in the CDR3. The ends lost 3 bases at V and 6 bases at J; junction bases unmatched: 12. Germline-derived CDR1 and CDR2 are SGHNT and YYREEE (reference sequence). The CDR3 here is CASSSFLAGASSEQYV. The CDR3 region has the DNA TGTGCCAGCAGCTCTTTCCTAGCGGGAGCCTCTTCCGAGCAGTACGTC.

The V and J genes are TRBV7-3 and TRBJ1-1; 12 bases match TRBD1. After removal of 6 bases from V and 2 bases from J, the junction contained 10 bases not matched to a gene. CDR1 and CDR2 from the germline V gene are SGHTA and FQGTGA. The CDR3 extends over 17 amino acids. CDR3: CASRPFSGTGGNTEAFF. The CDR3 DNA reads TGTGCCAGCAGGCCGTTCTCCGGGACAGGGGGCAACACTGAAGCTTTCTTT. Variable domain in full (rest from reference TRBV7-3 and TRBJ1-1): GAGVSQTPSNKVTEKGKYVELRCDPISGHTALYWYRQSLGQGPEFLIYFQGTGAADDSGLPNDRFFAVRPEGSVSTLKIQRTERGDSAVYLCASRPFSGTGGNTEAFFGQGTRLTVV.